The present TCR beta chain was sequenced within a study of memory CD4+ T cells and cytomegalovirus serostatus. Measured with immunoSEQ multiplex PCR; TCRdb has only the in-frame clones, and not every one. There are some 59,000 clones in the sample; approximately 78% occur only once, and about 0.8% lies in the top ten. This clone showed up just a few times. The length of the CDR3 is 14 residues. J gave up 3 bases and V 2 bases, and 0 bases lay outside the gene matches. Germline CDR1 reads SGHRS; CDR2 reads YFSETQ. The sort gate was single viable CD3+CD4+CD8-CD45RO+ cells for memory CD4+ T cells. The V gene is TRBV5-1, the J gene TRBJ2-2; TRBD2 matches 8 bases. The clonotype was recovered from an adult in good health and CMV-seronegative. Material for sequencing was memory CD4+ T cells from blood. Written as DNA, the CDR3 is TGCGCCAGCAGCTTCGGGGGGGACACCGGGGAGCTGTTTTTT. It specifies CASSFGGDTGELFF. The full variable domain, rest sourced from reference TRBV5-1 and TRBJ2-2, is KAGVTQTPRYLIKTRGQQVTLSCSPISGHRSVSWYQQTPGQGLQFLFEYFSETQRNKGNFPGRFSGRQFSNSRSEMNVSTLELGDSALYLCASSFGGDTGELFFGEGSRLTVL.